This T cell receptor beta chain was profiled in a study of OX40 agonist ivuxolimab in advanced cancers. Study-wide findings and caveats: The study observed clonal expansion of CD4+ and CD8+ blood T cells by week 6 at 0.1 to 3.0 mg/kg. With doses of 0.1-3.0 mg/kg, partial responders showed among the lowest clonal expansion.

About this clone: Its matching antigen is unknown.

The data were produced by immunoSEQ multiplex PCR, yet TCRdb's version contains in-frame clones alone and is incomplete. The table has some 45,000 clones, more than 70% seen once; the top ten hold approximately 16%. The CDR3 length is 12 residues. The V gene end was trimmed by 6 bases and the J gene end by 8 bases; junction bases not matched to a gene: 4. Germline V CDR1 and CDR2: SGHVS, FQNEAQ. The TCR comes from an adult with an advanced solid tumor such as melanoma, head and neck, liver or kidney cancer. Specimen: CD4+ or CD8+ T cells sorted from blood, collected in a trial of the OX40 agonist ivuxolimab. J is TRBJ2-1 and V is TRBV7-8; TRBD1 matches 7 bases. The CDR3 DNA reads TGTGCCAGCAGTCCGACAGGGTATGAGCAGTTCTTC. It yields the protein CASSPTGYEQFF.